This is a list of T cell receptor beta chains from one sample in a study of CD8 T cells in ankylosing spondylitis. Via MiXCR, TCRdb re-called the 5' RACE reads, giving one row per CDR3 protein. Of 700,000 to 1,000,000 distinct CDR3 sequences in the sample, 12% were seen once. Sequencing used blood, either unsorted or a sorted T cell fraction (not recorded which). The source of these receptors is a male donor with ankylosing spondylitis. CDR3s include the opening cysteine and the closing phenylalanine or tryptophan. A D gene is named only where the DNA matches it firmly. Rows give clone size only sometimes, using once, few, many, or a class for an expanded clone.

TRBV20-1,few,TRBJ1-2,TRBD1,TGCAGTGCTAGACCGACAGGGTTTGACTATGGCTACACCTTC,CSARPTGFDYGYTF
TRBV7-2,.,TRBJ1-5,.,TGTGCCAGCAGCTTAGTCTGGGCGGGTTTGAGCCAGCCCCAGCATTTT,CASSLVWAGLSQPQHF
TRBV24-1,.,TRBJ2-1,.,TGTGCCACCAGTGCCTTTCCCGGGGAGAGCTCCTACAATGAGCAGTTCTTC,CATSAFPGESSYNEQFF
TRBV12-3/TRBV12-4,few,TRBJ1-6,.,TGTGCCAGCACGACAACCAGGGGCTCCTATAATTCACCCCTCCACTTT,CASTTTRGSYNSPLHF
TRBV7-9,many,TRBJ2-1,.,TGTGCCAGCAGCTCTTTCAATGAGCAGTTCTTC,CASSSFNEQFF
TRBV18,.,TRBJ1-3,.,TGTGCCAGCTCACCATCCGGACTACGAAACACCATATATTTT,CASSPSGLRNTIYF
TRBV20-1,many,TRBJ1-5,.,TGCAGTGCTAGGGAGAGTTATAGCAATCAGCCCCAGCATTTT,CSARESYSNQPQHF
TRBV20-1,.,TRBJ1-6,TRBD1,TGCAGTGCTTCTCAGGGGGTTTCACCCCTCCACTTT,CSASQGVSPLHF
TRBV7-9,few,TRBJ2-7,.,TGTGCCAGCAGCTTAATGGGCCTCGATCCCGACGAGCAGTACTTC,CASSLMGLDPDEQYF
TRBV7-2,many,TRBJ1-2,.,TGTGCCAGCAGCTTGGGAGGATTGGGGGCTCTAGGCTACACCTTC,CASSLGGLGALGYTF
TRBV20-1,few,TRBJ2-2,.,TGCAGTGCTAGAGATCCGGGCGCGACCGGGGAGCTGTTTTTT,CSARDPGATGELFF
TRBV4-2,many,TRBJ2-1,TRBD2,TGTGCCAGCAGCCAAGGTATAGCGGGAGATGAGCAGTTCTTC,CASSQGIAGDEQFF
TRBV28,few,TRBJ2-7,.,TGTGCCAGCAGTCCGGCTCCCTTGGGCTACGAGCAGTACTTC,CASSPAPLGYEQYF
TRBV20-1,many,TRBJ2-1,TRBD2,TGCAGTGCTACTTGGACTAGCGGGACCTTCGATGAGCAGTTCTTC,CSATWTSGTFDEQFF
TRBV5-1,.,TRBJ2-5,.,TGCGCCAGCAGCTTGCTCGAGGGTCGGGAGACCCAGTACTTC,CASSLLEGRETQYF
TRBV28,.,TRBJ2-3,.,TGTGCCAGCACTGGGGGGGACACAAGTACGCAGTATTTT,CASTGGDTSTQYF
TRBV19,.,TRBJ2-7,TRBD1,TGTGCCAGTAGTAACCGGGACAGGGGGCGCTACGAGCAGTACTTC,CASSNRDRGRYEQYF
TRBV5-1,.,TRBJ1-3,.,TGCGCCAGCAGGGCCGGTAGCTCTGGAAACACCATATATTTT,CASRAGSSGNTIYF
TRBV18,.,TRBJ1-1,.,TGTGCCAGCTCACCAGAGCTCCTAATGAACACTGAAGCTTTCTTT,CASSPELLMNTEAFF
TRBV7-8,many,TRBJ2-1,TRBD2,TGTGCCAGCAGCTTAGTACTAGCGGGAGGCTATGAGCAGTTCTTC,CASSLVLAGGYEQFF
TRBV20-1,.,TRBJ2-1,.,TGCTGTGCCAACGGTTTGGCAGTGGGCTCCTACAATGAGCAGTTCTTC,CCANGLAVGSYNEQFF
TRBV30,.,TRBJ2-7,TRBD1,TGTGCCTGGAGGGATCGACAGGGGGTCTCCTACGAGCAGTACTTC,CAWRDRQGVSYEQYF
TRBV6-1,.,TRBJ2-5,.,TGTGCCAGCAACGTGAGGGGGAAAGAGACCCAGTACTTC,CASNVRGKETQYF
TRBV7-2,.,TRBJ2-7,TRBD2,TGTGCCAGCAGCGCCCAGCGGGGGGCCTACGAGCAGTACTTC,CASSAQRGAYEQYF
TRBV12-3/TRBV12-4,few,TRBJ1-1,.,TGTGCCAGCAGCCTCAGACGAAGCAGGGATGTGAACACTGAAGCTTTCTTT,CASSLRRSRDVNTEAFF
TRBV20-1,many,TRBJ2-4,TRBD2,TGCAGTGCTCTAGCGGGGGCCAAAAACATTCAGTACTTC,CSALAGAKNIQYF
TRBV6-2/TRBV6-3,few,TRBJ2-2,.,TGTGCCAGCAGGGACACAGACACCGGGGAGCTGTTTTTT,CASRDTDTGELFF
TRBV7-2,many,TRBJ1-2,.,TGTGCCAGCAGACCTGACAGGAACTATGGCTACACCTTC,CASRPDRNYGYTF
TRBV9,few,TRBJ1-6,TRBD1,TGTGCCAGCAGCGATATACAGGGGTCACCCCTCCACTTT,CASSDIQGSPLHF
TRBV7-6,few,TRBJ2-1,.,TGTGCCAGCAGCCATCAGGACAATGAGCAGTTCTTC,CASSHQDNEQFF
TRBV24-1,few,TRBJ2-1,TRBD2,TGTGCCACCAGCCTAGCGGGGAATTACTACAATGAGCAGTTCTTC,CATSLAGNYYNEQFF
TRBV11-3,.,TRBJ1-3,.,TGTGCCAGCAGCCGGGACACCAACTCTGGAAACACCATATATTTT,CASSRDTNSGNTIYF
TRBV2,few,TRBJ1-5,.,TGTGCCAGCAGTGAAGACAGGGACAATCAGCCCCAGCATTTT,CASSEDRDNQPQHF
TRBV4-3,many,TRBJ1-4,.,TGCGCCAGCAGCCTCTCGTACCCTGACAGTACAACTAATGAAAAACTGTTTTTT,CASSLSYPDSTTNEKLFF
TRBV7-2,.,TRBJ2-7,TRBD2,TGTGCCAGCAGCTTTAGCGGGGGGGACTCCTACGAGCAGTACTTC,CASSFSGGDSYEQYF
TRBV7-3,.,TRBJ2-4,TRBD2,TGTGCCAGCAGCCCGGGGGGTGGAAACATTCAGTACTTC,CASSPGGGNIQYF
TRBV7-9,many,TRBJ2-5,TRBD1,TGTGCCAGCAGCCTACGGGGACAGCAAGAGACCCAGTACTTC,CASSLRGQQETQYF
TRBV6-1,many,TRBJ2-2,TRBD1,TGTGCCAGCAGTCCCGATTGGGACAGAAGGACCGGGGAGCTGTTTTTT,CASSPDWDRRTGELFF